The 3 T cell receptor beta chains reported below all come from one sample, sequenced in a study of T-cell memory formation after mild COVID-19. Each CDR3 protein gets one entry after TCRdb re-called the 5' RACE reads with MiXCR. This table has around 250,000 distinct CDR3 sequences, about 16% appearing once. The sequenced material came from PBMCs or a T cell subset sorted from them (not recorded which). These receptors were collected from a man aged 18 to 29 who had mild COVID-19 (a few samples of this study predate the infection). Cell type and time point are not known.

This clonotype was seen more than once but under ten times. This sequence joins TRBV12-3 or TRBV12-4 and TRBJ2-3, with 12 bases fitting TRBD2. V shed 4 bases, J shed 2 bases, and the junction held 4 bases outside the gene matches. This CDR3 comprises 16 residues. CDR3 sequence: CASSSRLAGDTDTQYF. DNA of the CDR3: TGTGCCAGCAGTTCCCGACTAGCGGGGGACACAGATACGCAGTATTTT.

The rearrangement uses TRBV4-1 and TRBJ2-7, with D maybe TRBD2 (6 bases). This CDR3 region has 16 residues. CDR1 and CDR2 (germline): MGHRA, YSYEKL. Trimming cost V 0 bases and J 0 bases, with 12 bases left between them. CDR3 amino acids: CASSQDGGTYSYEQYF. The CDR3 nucleotides read TGCGCCAGCAGCCAAGATGGGGGGACTTACTCCTACGAGCAGTACTTC.

For the CDR3, the DNA is TGCGCCAGCAGCCCGGGACTAGCGGGGCTCCAAGAGACCCAGTACTTC. Amino acids: CASSPGLAGLQETQYF. The genes are TRBV5-1 and TRBJ2-5; 13 bases fit TRBD2. The trim removed 4 bases at V and 1 base at J, leaving 4 bases unmatched. Germline V CDR1 and CDR2: SGHRS, YFSETQ. CDR3 size: 16 residues.